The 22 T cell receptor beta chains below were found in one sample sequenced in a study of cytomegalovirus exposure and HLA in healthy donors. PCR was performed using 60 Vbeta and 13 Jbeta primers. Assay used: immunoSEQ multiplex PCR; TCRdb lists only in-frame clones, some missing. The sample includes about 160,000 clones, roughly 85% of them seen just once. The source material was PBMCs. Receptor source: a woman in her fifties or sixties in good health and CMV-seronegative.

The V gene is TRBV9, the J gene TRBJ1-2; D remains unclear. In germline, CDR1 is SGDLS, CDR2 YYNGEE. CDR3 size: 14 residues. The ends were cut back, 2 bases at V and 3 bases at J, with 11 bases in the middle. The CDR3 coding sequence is TGTGCCAGCAGCGTCCCCACCGGGGACTATGGCTACACCTTC. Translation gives CASSVPTGDYGYTF.

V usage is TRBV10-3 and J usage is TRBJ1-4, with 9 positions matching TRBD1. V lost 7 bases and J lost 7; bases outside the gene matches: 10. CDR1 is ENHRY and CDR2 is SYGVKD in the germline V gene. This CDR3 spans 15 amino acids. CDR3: CAIKASGQGSEKLFF. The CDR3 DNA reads TGTGCCATCAAGGCGTCGGGACAGGGTAGTGAAAAACTGTTTTTT.

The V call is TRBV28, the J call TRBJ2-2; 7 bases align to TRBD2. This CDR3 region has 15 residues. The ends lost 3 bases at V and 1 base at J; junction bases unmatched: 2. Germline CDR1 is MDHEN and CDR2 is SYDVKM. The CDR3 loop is CASSLGGMNTGELFF. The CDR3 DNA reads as TGTGCCAGCAGTTTGGGGGGGATGAACACCGGGGAGCTGTTTTTT.

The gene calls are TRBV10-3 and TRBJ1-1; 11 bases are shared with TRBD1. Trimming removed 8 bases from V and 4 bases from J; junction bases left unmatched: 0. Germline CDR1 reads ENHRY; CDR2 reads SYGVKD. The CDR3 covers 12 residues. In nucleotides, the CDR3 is TGTGCCATCGGGACAGGGGGCACTGAAGCTTTCTTT. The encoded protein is CAIGTGGTEAFF.

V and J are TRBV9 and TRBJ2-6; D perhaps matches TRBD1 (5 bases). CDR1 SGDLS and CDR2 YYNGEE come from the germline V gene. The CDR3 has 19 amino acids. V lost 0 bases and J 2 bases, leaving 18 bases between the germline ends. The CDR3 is CASSVGLRALRTGANVLTF. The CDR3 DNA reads TGTGCCAGCAGCGTAGGTCTCAGGGCTTTGAGGACTGGGGCCAACGTCCTGACTTTC.

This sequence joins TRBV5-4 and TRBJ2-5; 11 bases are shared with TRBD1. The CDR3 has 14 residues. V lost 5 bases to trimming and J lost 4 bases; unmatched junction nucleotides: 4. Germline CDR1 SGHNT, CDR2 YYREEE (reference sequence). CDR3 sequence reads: CASRRDRGRETQYF. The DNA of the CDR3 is TGTGCCAGCAGGCGGGACAGGGGGAGAGAGACCCAGTACTTC.

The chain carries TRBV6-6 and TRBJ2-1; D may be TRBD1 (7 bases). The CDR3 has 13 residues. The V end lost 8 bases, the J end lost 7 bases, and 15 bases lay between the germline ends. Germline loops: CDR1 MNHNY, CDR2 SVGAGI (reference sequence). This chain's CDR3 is CASRSGGWNEQFF. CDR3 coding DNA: TGTGCCAGCCGGTCAGGGGGGTGGAATGAGCAGTTCTTC.

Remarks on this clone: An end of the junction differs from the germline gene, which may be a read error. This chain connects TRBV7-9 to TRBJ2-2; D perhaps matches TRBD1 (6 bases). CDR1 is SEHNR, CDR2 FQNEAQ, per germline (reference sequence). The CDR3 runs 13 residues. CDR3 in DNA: TGTTCCAGCAGCGTACAGGGCGTCGGGGAGCTGTTTTTT. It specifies CSSSVQGVGELFF.

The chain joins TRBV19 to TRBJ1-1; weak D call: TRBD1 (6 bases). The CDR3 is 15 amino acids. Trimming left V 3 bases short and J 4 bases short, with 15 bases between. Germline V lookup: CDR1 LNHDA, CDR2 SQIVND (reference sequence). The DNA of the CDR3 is TGTGCCAGTAGTATGGGGAGGGGGAGGCCCACTGAAGCTTTCTTT. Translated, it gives CASSMGRGRPTEAFF.

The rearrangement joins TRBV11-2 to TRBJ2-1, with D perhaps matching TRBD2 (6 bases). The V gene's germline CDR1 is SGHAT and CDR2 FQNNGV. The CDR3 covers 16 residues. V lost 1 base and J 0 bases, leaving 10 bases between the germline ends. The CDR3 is CASSLVRGTSYNEQFF. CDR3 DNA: TGTGCCAGCAGCTTAGTTCGCGGGACCTCCTACAATGAGCAGTTCTTC.

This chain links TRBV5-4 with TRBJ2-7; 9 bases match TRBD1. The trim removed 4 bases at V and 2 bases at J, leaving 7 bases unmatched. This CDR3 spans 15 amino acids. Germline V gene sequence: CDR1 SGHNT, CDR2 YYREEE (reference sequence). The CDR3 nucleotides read TGTGCCAGCAGCCCGGGACAGGGAAACCCCTACGAGCAGTACTTC. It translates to CASSPGQGNPYEQYF. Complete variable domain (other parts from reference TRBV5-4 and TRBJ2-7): ETGVTQSPTHLIKTRGQQVTLRCSSQSGHNTVSWYQQALGQGPQFIFQYYREEENGRGNFPPRFSGLQFPNYSSELNVNALELDDSALYLCASSPGQGNPYEQYFGPGTRLTVT.

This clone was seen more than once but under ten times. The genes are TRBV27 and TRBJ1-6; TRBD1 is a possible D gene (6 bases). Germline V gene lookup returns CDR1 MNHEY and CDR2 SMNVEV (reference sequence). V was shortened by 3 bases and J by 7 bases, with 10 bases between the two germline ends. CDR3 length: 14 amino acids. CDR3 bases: TGTGCCAGCAGTTTTGGCAGGGGAAATTCACCCCTCCACTTT. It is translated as CASSFGRGNSPLHF.

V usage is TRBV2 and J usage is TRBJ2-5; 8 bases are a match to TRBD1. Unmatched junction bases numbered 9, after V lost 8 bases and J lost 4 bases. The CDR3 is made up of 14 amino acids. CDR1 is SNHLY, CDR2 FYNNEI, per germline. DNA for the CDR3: TGTGCCAGCGGAGTGGACAGGGCGGGAGAGACCCAGTACTTC. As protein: CASGVDRAGETQYF. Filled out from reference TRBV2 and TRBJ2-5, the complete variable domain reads EPEVTQTPSHQVTQMGQEVILRCVPISNHLYFYWYRQILGQKVEFLVSFYNNEISEKSEIFDDQFSVERPDGSNFTLKIRSTKLEDSAMYFCASGVDRAGETQYFGPGTRLLVL.

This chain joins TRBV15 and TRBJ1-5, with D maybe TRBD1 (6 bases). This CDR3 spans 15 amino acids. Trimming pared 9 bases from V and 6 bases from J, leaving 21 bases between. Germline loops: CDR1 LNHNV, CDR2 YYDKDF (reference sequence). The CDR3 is CATTSPRQVGQPQHF. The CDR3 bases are TGTGCCACGACTAGCCCCCGACAGGTGGGTCAGCCCCAGCATTTT.

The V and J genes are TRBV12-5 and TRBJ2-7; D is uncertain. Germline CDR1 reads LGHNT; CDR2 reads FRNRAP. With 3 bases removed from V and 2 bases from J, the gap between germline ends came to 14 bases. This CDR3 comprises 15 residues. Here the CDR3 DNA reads TGTGCTAGTGGTTTCGGGTACGGTGTTGCCTACGAGCAGTACTTC. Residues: CASGFGYGVAYEQYF.

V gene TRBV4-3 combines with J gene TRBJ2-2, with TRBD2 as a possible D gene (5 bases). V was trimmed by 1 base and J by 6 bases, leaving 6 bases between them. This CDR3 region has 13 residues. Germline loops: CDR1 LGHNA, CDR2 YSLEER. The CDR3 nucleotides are TGCGCCAGCAGCCAAGTCGGGGCCGGGGAGCTGTTTTTT. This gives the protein CASSQVGAGELFF.

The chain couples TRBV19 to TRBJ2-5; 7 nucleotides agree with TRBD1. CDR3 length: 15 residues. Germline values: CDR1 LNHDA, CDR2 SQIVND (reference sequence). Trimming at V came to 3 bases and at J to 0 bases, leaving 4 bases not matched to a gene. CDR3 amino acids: CASSMTGYDQETQYF. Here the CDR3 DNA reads TGTGCCAGTAGTATGACAGGGTACGACCAAGAGACCCAGTACTTC.

The CDR3 loop reads CASSVLAGGYDEQFF. The CDR3 DNA is TGTGCCAGCAGCGTGCTAGCGGGAGGGTATGATGAGCAGTTCTTC. The rearrangement links TRBV9 to TRBJ2-1; TRBD2 matches at 12 bases. Germline V gives CDR1 SGDLS, CDR2 YYNGEE. This CDR3 is 15 amino acids long. V lost 2 bases to trimming and J lost 8 bases; unmatched junction nucleotides: 5.

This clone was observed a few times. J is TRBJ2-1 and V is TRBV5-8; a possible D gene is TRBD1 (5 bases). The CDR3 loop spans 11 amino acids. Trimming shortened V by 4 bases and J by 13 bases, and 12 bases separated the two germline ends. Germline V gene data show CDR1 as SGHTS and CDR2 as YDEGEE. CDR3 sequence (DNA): TGTGCCAGCAGCGGTGGGGCCTATCAGTTCTTC. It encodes CASSGGAYQFF.

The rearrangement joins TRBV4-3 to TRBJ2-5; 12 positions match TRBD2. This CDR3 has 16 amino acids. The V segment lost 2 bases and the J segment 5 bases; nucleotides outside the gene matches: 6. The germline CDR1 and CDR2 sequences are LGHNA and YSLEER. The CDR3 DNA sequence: TGCGCCAGCAGCCAATTACTAGCGGGGGGCCCGGAGACCCAGTACTTC. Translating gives CASSQLLAGGPETQYF.

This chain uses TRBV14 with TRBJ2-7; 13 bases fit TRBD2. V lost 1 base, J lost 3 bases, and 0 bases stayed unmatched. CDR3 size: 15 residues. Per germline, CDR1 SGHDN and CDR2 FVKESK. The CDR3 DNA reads TGTGCCAGCAGCCAAGGACTAGCGGGGGGCTACGAGCAGTACTTC. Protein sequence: CASSQGLAGGYEQYF.

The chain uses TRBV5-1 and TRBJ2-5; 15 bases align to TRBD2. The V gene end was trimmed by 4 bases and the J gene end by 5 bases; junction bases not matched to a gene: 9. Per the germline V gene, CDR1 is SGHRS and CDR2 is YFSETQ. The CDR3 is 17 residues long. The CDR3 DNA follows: TGCGCCAGCAGCCCGGGACTAGCGGGGGGCCGTAGGGAGACCCAGTACTTC. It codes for CASSPGLAGGRRETQYF. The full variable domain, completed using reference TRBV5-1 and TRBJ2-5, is KAGVTQTPRYLIKTRGQQVTLSCSPISGHRSVSWYQQTPGQGLQFLFEYFSETQRNKGNFPGRFSGRQFSNSRSEMNVSTLELGDSALYLCASSPGLAGGRRETQYFGPGTRLLVL.